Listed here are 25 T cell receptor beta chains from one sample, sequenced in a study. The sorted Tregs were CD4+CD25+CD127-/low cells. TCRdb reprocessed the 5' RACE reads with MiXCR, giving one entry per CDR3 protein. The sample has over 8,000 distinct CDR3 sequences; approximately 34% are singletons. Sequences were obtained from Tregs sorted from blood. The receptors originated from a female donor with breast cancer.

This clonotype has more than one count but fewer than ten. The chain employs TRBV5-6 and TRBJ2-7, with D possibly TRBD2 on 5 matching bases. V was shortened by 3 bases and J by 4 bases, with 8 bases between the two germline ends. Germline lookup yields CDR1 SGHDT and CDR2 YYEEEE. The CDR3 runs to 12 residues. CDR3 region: CASSSGTYEQYV. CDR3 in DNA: TGTGCCAGCAGCTCGGGAACTTACGAGCAGTACGTC.

The CDR3 here is CASSAEAGPAYEQYF. CDR3 DNA: TGTGCCAGCAGCGCAGAAGCCGGGCCAGCCTACGAGCAGTACTTC. The chain carries TRBV11-1 and TRBJ2-7; D gene uncertain. V lost 5 bases and J 2 bases, leaving 16 bases between the germline ends. Germline assignment: CDR1 SGHAT and CDR2 FQDESV (reference sequence). The CDR3 is 15 amino acids.

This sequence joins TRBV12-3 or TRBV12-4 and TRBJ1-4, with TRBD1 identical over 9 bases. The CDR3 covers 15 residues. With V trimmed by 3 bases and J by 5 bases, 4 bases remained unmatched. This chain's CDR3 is CASSFSGQGNEKLFF. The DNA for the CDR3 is TGTGCCAGCAGTTTTAGTGGACAGGGGAATGAAAAACTGTTTTTT.

CDR3 amino acids: CSASEAGVVNEQFF. CDR3 nucleotides: TGCAGTGCCTCGGAGGCAGGGGTGGTCAATGAGCAGTTCTTC. This chain links TRBV20-1 with TRBJ2-1; tentative D call: TRBD1 (6 bases). The CDR3 has 14 residues. From germline, CDR1 is DFQATT and CDR2 SNEGSKA (reference sequence). V was cut by 6 bases and J by 6 bases, with 18 bases left in between.

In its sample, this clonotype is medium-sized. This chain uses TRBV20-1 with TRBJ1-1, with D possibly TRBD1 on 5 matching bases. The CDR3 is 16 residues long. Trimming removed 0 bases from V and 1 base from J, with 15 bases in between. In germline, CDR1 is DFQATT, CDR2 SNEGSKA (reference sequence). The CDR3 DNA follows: TGCAGTGCTAGAGATGGCCGAGGACATAAGAACACTGAAGCTTTCTTT. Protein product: CSARDGRGHKNTEAFF.

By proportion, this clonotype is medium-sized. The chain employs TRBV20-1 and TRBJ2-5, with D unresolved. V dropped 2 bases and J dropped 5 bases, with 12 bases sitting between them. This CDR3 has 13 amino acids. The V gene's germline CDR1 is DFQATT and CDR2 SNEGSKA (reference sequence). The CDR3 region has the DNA TGCAGTGCTAGAAGGGTTCAGATTGAGACCCAGTACTTC. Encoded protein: CSARRVQIETQYF.

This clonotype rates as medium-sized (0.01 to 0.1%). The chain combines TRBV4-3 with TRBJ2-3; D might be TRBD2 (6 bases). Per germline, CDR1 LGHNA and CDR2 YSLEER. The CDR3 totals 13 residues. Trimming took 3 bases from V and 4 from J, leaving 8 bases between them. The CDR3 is CASSQRRADTQYF. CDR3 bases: TGCGCCAGCAGCCAGAGGAGGGCAGATACGCAGTATTTT.

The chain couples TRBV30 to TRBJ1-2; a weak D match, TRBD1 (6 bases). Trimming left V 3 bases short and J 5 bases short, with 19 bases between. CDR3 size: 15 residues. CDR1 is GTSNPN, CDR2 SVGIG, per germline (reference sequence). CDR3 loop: CAWSSVQGLRYGYTF. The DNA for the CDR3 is TGTGCCTGGAGCTCGGTTCAGGGGCTTCGGTATGGCTACACCTTC.

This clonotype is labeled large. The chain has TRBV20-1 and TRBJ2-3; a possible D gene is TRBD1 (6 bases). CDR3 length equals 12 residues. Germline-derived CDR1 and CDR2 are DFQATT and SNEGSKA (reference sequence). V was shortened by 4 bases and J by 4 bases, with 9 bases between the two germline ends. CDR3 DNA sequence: TGCAGTGCTAACCCAGGGGCAGATACGCAGTATTTT. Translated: CSANPGADTQYF.

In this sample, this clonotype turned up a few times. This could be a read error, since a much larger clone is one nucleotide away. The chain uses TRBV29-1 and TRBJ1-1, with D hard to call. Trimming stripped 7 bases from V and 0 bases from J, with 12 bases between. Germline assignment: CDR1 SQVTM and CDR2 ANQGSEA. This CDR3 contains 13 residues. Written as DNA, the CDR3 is TGCAGCGGCGCTAAAACCATGAACACTGAAGCTTTCTTT. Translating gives CSGAKTMNTEAFF.

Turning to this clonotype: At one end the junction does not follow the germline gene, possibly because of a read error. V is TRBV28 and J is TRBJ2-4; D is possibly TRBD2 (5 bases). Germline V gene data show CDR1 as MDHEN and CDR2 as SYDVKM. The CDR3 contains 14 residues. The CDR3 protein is CASSRRLAKNIRYF. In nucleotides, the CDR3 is TGTGCCAGCAGTAGGAGGCTAGCCAAAAACATTCGGTACTTC.

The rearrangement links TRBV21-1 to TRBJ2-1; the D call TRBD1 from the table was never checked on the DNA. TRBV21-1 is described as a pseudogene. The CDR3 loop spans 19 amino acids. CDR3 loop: CASIATGDNFEGSYNEQFF. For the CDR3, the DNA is TGTGCCAGCATCGCGACAGGGGACAACTTCGAGGGCTCCTACAATGAGCAGTTCTTC.

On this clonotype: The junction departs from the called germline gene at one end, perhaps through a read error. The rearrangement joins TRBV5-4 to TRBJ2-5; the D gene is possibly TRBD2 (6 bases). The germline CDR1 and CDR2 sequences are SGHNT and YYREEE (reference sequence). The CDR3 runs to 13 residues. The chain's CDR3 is CASSGPRGTERCF. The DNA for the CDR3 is TGTGCCAGCAGCGGACCCCGCGGGACGGAGCGGTGCTTC. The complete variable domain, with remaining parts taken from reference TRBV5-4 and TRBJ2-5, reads ETGVTQSPTHLIKTRGQQVTLRCSSQSGHNTVSWYQQALGQGPQFIFQYYREEENGRGNFPPRFSGLQFPNYSSELNVNALELDDSALYLCASSGPRGTERCFGPGTRLLVL.

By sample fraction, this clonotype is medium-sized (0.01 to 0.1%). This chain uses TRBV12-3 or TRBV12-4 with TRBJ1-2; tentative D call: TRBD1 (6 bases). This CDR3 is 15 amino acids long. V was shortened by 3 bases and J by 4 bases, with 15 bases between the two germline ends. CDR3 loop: CASSFGGRWSYGYTF. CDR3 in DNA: TGTGCCAGCAGTTTCGGGGGCAGGTGGAGCTATGGCTACACCTTC.

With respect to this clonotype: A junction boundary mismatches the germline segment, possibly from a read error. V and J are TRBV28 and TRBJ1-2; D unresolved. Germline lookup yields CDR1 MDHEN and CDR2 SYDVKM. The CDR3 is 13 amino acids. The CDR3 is CAGSFGQHPNYTF. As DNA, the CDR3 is TGTGCCGGCAGTTTCGGGCAGCATCCTAACTACACCTTC.

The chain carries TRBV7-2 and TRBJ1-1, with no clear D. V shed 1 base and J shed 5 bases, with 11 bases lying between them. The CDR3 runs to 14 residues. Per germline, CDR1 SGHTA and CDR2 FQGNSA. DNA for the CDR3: TGTGCCAGCAGCTTAGGGGGTCCTCAGACTGAAGCTTTCTTT. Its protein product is CASSLGGPQTEAFF.

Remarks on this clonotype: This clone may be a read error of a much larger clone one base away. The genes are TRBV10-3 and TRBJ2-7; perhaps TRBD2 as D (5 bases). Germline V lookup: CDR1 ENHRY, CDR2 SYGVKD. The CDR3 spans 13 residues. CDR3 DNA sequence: TGTGCCACCTTGGGTGACTCTGACTACGAGCATTACTTC. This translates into CATLGDSDYEHYF.

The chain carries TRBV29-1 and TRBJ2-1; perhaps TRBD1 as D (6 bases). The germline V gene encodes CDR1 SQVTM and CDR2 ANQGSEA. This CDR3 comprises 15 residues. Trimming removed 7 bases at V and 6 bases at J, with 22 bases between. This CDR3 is CSAQQGESFRNEQFF. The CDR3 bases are TGCAGCGCCCAACAGGGCGAGAGTTTTCGCAATGAGCAGTTCTTC.

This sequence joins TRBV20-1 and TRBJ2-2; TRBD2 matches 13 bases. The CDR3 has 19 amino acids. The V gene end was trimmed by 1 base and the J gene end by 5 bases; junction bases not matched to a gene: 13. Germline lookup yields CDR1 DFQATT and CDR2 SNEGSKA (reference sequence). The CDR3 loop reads CSARVPPTSGRYGTGELFF. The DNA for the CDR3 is TGCAGTGCTAGAGTCCCCCCGACTAGCGGGAGGTACGGGACCGGGGAGCTGTTTTTT.

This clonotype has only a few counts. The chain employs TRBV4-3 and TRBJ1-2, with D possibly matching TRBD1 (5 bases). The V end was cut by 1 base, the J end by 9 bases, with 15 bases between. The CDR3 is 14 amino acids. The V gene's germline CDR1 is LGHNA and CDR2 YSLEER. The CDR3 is CASSQVQGMRSYTF. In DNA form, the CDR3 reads TGCGCCAGCAGCCAAGTTCAGGGTATGAGGAGCTACACCTTC.

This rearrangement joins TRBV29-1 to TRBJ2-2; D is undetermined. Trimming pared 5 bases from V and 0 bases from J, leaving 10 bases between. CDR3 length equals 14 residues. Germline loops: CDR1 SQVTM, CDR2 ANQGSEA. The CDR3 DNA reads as TGCAGCGTTCAAAAGTCCCCGAACACCGGGGAGCTGTTTTTT. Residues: CSVQKSPNTGELFF.

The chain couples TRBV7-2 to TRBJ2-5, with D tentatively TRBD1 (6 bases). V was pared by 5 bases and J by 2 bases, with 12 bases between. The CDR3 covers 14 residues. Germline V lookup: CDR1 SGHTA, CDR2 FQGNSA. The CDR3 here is CASSTWTAQETQYF. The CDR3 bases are TGTGCCAGCAGCACATGGACAGCTCAAGAGACCCAGTACTTC. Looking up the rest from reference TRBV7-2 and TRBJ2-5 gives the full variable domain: GAGVSQSPSNKVTEKGKDVELRCDPISGHTALYWYRQSLGQGLEFLIYFQGNSAPDKSGLPSDRFSAERTGGSVSTLTIQRTQQEDSAVYLCASSTWTAQETQYFGPGTRLLVL.

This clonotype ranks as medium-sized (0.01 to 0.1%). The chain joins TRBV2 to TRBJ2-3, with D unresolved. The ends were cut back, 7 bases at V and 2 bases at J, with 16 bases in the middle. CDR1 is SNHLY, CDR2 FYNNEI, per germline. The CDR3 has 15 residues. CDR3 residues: CASKYRAEFTDTQYF. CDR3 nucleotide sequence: TGTGCCAGCAAATATCGGGCGGAGTTCACAGATACGCAGTATTTT.

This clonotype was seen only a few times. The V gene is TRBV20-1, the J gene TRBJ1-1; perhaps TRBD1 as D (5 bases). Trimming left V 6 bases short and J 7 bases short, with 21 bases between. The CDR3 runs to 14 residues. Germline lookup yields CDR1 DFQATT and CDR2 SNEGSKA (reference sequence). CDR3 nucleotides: TGCAGTGCCAGACAAGGGAGGGGAGCATATGAAGCTTTCTTT. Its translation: CSARQGRGAYEAFF.

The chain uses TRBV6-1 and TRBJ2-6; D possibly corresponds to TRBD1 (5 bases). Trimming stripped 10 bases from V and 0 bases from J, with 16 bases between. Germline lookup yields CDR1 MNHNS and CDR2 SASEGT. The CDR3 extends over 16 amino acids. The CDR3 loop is CATRRQSSSGANVLTF. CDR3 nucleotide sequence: TGTGCCACCCGCCGACAGTCAAGCTCTGGGGCCAACGTCCTGACTTTC.